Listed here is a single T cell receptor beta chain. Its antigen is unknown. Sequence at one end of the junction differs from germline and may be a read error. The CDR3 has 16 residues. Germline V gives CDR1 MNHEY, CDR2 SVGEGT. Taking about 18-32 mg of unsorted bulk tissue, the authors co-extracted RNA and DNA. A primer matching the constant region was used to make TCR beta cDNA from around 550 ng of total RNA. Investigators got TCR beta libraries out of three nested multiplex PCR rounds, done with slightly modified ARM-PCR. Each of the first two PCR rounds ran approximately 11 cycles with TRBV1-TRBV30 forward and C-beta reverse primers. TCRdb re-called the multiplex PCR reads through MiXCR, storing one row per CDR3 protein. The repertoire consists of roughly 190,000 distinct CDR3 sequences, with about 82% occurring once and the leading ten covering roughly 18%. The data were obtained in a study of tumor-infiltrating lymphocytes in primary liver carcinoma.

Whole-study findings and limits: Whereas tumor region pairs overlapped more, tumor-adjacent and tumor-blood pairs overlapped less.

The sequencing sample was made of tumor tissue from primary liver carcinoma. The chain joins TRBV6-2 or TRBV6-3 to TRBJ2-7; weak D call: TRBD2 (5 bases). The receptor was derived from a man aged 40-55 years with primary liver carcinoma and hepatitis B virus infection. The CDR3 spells CASSSFRGGDPYEQYF. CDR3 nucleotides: TGTGCCAGTAGTTCCTTCCGAGGAGGAGATCCCTACGAGCAGTACTTC.